These 3 T cell receptor beta chains share one sample of origin, sequenced in a study of blood T cell repertoires in COVID-19. Profiled with immunoSEQ multiplex PCR; TCRdb holds only in-frame clones, not every one. The sample lists about 120,000 clones, around four fifths occurring once. The sample comprised peripheral blood. Receptors were obtained from a man between 60 and 75 years old with acute or convalescent COVID-19.

Many counts were recorded for this clone. The chain links TRBV5-6 to TRBJ2-5; 12 positions match TRBD2. There are 16 residues in the CDR3. CDR1 and CDR2 from the germline V gene are SGHDT and YYEEEE. Trimming at V came to 4 bases and at J to 7 bases, leaving 11 bases not matched to a gene. The CDR3: CASSLGLAGPSGTQYF. CDR3 nucleotide sequence: TGTGCCAGCAGCCTTGGACTAGCGGGGCCATCGGGGACCCAGTACTTC.

The chain combines TRBV18 with TRBJ2-1, with 11 nucleotides matching TRBD1. V shed 5 bases, J shed 3 bases, and the junction held 3 bases outside the gene matches. The CDR3 spans 15 residues. CDR1 and CDR2 from the germline V gene are KGHSH and LQKENI. Here the CDR3 reads CASSTGTGGYNEQFF. The CDR3 DNA reads as TGTGCCAGCTCAACCGGGACAGGGGGCTACAATGAGCAGTTCTTC. The variable domain in full, completed from reference TRBV18 and TRBJ2-1, reads NAGVMQNPRHLVRRRGQEARLRCSPMKGHSHVYWYRQLPEEGLKFMVYLQKENIIDESGMPKERFSAEFPKEGPSILRIQQVVRGDSAAYFCASSTGTGGYNEQFFGPGTRLTVL.

This chain joins TRBV12-3 or TRBV12-4 and TRBJ1-5; the D gene is possibly TRBD1 (5 bases). CDR3 length: 13 residues. V was clipped by 6 bases and J by 6 bases, with 12 bases between them. The CDR3 protein is CASRRGTSQPQHF. CDR3 bases: TGTGCCAGCAGGCGGGGGACTTCTCAGCCCCAGCATTTT.